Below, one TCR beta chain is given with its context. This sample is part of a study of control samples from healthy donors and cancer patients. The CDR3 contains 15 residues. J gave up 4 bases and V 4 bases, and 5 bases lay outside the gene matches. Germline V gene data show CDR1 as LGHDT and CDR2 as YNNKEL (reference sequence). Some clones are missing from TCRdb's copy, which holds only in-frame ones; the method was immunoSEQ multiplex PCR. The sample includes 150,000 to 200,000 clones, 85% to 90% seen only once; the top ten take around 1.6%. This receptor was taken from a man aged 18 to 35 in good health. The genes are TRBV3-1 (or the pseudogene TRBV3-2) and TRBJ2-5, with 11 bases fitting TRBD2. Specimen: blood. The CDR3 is CASSLLAGGGETQYF. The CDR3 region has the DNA TGTGCCAGCAGCCTCCTAGCGGGGGGCGGAGAGACCCAGTACTTC.